This T cell receptor beta chain was sequenced during a study of T-cell memory formation after mild COVID-19. Study information: TCR clusters largely stayed donor specific.

The CDR3 contains 14 residues. The J segment lost 6 bases and the V segment lost 6 bases, leaving 7 bases of the junction unmatched. Germline V gene data show CDR1 as ENHRY and CDR2 as SYGVKD. As concerns this clonotype: The antigen remains undetermined.

The study's findings and limits: Clones shrinking between day 15 and 85 showed a balanced CD4/CD8 split, and those that grew later tilted toward CD4+. Clones which contracted sat mainly in CM and EM if CD4+, and in EMRA if CD8+. Some clones that responded turned up in pre-infection memory, which suggests that cross-reactive memory joined in.

TCRdb called the 5' RACE reads again in MiXCR, with one record for every CDR3 protein. Found here are around 310,000 distinct CDR3 sequences, 13% to 15% of them singletons; the top ten hold 21%. The sequenced sample consisted of PBMCs or a T cell subset sorted from them (not recorded which). The chain couples TRBV10-3 to TRBJ2-4; the match to TRBD1 covers 8 bases. The clonotype comes from a man aged 18 to 29 who had mild COVID-19 (a few samples of this study predate the infection). Cell type and time point are not known. CDR3 in DNA: TGTGCCATCAGATCGACAGGGGATTCAAACATTCAGTACTTC. Protein sequence: CAIRSTGDSNIQYF.